Below, 3 T cell receptor beta chains from the same sample are listed, as sequenced in a study of shared clonotypes between healthy human individuals. Here immunoSEQ multiplex PCR was the method, and the copy in TCRdb shows in-frame clones only, minus some. The data contain approximately 2.4 million clones, approximately 94% of them seen just once; the ten biggest clones take up more than 0.1%. The sequenced sample consisted of naive CD4+ T cells sorted from blood. The subset was: CD45RA+ positively selected. These receptor sequences come from a young man in good health.

The V call is TRBV28, the J call TRBJ2-5; D remains unclear. Looked up from germline, CDR1 is MDHEN and CDR2 is SYDVKM. V was clipped by 4 bases and J by 1 base, with 7 bases between them. The CDR3 is 13 residues long. The CDR3 here is CASSSEGQETQYF. CDR3 nucleotides: TGTGCCAGCAGTTCGGAAGGCCAAGAGACCCAGTACTTC.

The V and J genes are TRBV11-2 and TRBJ2-5; D gene uncertain. This CDR3 region has 12 residues. CDR1 SGHAT and CDR2 FQNNGV come from the germline V gene. V lost 6 bases to trimming and J lost 5 bases, with 10 bases between them. CDR3 loop: CASRELGETQYF. CDR3 DNA: TGTGCCAGCAGGGAGTTAGGGGAGACCCAGTACTTC.

This chain links TRBV5-1 with TRBJ1-2; 7 bases are shared with TRBD1. Germline trimming cut 3 bases from V and 6 bases from J; bases unmatched to any gene: 8. The CDR3 runs 14 residues. Germline lookup yields CDR1 SGHRS and CDR2 YFSETQ. This chain's CDR3 is CASSSGQPGNGYTF. The CDR3 DNA follows: TGCGCCAGCAGCTCGGGACAGCCAGGGAATGGCTACACCTTC.